The clone carrying this TCR beta chain was observed a handful of times. The data were taken from a study of T cells in Graves' hyperthyroidism and ophthalmopathy. About the research overall: Pretreatment peripheral blood was obtained at initial diagnosis.

Researchers amplified the TCR beta CDR3 regions from RNA transcripts. First-round RT-PCR targeting the TCR CDR3 was performed with the HTBI primer set. TCRdb re-called the multiplex PCR reads through MiXCR, storing one row per CDR3 protein. The repertoire holds fewer than 800,000 distinct CDR3 sequences, with 16% as singletons. Source material: blood. This receptor was taken from a man younger than 35 with Graves' hyperthyroidism.

In nucleotides, the CDR3 is TGTGCCAGCAGTGTTGTCAGGGGCGGAATCTCTGGGGCCAACGTCCTGACTTTC. Translation: CASSVVRGGISGANVLTF. The J gene is TRBJ2-6, the V gene TRBV2; possibly TRBD1 for D (6 bases). This CDR3 region has 18 residues. Germline V gene data show CDR1 as SNHLY and CDR2 as FYNNEI. Trimming cost V 4 bases and J 0 bases, with 16 bases left between them.